This entry lists 2 T cell receptor beta chains sequenced from one sample in a study of T-cell reconstitution after alpha-beta-depleted transplantation in children. TCRbeta library preparation incorporated unique molecular identifiers. From the PCR reads, TCRdb called clonotypes with MiXCR, one entry per CDR3 protein. The sample lists about 580,000 distinct CDR3 sequences; about 21% were seen once. The sample here was PBMCs, mostly from graft donor cells, taken 360 days after TCRalphabeta/CD19-depleted stem cell transplant. These receptors came from a boy in the first two years of life who had a stem cell transplant for acute myeloid leukemia, so the T cells may come from the graft donor.

This clonotype was detected only a few times. The chain has TRBV24-1 and TRBJ2-3; no reliable D call. CDR1 is KGHDR and CDR2 is SFDVKD in the germline V gene. The CDR3 sequence is 14 residues long. The V end lost 5 bases, the J end lost 2 bases, and 10 bases lay between the germline ends. The chain's CDR3 is CATSAEFTTDTQYF. CDR3 nucleotide sequence: TGTGCCACCAGTGCGGAATTTACCACAGATACGCAGTATTTT.

This clonotype was picked up many times. This chain links TRBV29-1 with TRBJ2-7; D uncertain. Trimming pared 3 bases from V and 3 bases from J, leaving 6 bases between. The CDR3 consists of 11 residues. CDR1 and CDR2 (germline): SQVTM, ANQGSEA. The CDR3 DNA reads TGCAGCGTTGACTTGGGCTACGAGCAGTACTTC. The encoded protein is CSVDLGYEQYF.